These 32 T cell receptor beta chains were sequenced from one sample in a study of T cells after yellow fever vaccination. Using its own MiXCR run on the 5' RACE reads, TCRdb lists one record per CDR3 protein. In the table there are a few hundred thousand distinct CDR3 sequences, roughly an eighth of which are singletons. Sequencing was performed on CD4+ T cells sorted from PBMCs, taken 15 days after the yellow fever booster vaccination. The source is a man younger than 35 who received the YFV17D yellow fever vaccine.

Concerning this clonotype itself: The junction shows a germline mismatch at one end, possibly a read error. CDR3 sequence: CASSIAGGRTDTQYF. Here the CDR3 DNA reads TGTGCCAGCAGCATAGCGGGGGGGCGCACAGATACGCAGTATTTT. The V call is TRBV7-2, the J call TRBJ2-3; TRBD2 matches 11 bases. CDR3 size: 15 residues. Germline assignment: CDR1 SGHTA and CDR2 FQGNSA.

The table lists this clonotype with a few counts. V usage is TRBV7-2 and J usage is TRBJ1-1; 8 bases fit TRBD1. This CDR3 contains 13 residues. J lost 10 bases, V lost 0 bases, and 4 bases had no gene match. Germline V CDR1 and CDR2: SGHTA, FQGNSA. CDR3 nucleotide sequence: TGTGCCAGCAGCTTAGCACGACAGGGGATAGCTTTCTTT. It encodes CASSLARQGIAFF.

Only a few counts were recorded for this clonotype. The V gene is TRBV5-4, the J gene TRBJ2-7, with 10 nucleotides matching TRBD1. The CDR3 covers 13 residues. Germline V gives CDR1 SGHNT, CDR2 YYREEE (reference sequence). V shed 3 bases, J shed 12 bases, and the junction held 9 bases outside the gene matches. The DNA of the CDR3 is TGTGCCAGCAGCTCGCTGTTGACAGGGGGCCTGTACTTC. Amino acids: CASSSLLTGGLYF.

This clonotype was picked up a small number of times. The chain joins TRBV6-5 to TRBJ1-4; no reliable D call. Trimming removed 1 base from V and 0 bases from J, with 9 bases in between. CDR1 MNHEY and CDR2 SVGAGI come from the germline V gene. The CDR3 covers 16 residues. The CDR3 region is CASSYYAQTTNEKLFF. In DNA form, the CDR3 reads TGTGCCAGCAGTTACTATGCCCAAACAACTAATGAAAAACTGTTTTTT.

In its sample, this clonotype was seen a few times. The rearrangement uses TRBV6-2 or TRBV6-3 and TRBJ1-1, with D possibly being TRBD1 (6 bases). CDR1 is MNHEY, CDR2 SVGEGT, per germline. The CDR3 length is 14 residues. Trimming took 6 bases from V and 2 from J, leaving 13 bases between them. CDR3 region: CASSHGGRNTEAFF. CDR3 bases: TGTGCCAGCAGCCACGGGGGGCGTAACACTGAAGCTTTCTTT.

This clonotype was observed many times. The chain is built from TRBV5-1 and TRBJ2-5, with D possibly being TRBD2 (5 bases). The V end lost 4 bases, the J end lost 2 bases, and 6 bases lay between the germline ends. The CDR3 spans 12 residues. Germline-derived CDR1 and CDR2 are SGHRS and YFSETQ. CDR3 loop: CASSSGQETQYF. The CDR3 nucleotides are TGCGCCAGCAGCAGCGGACAAGAGACCCAGTACTTC.

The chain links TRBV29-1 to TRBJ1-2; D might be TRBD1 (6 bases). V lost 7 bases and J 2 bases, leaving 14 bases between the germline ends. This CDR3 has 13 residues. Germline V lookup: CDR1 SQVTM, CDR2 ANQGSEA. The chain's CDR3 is CSGKEDRNYGYTF. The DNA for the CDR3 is TGCAGCGGGAAAGAGGACAGAAACTATGGCTACACCTTC. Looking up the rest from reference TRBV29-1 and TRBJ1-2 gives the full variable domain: SAVISQKPSRDICQRGTSLTIQCQVDSQVTMMFWYRQQPGQSLTLIATANQGSEATYESGFVIDKFPISRPNLTFSTLTVSNMSPEDSSIYLCSGKEDRNYGYTFGSGTRLTVV.

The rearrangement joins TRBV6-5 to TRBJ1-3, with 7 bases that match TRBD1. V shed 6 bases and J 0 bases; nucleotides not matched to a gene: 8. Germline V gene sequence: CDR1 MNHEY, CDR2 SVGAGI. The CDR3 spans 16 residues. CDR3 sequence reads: CASRVTWTGSGNTIYF. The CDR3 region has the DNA TGTGCCAGCAGGGTAACATGGACAGGCTCTGGAAACACCATATATTTT.

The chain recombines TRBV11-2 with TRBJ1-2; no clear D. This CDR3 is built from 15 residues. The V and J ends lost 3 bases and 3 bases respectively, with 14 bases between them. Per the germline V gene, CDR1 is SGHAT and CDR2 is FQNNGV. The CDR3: CASSLGRVSYYGYTF. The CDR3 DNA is TGTGCCAGCAGCTTGGGCCGGGTCAGCTACTATGGCTACACCTTC.

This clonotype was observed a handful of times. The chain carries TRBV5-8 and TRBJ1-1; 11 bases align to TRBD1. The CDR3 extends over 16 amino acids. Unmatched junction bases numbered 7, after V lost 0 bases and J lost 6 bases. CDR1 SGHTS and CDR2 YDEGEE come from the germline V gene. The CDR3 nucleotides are TGTGCCAGCAGCTTGGCCCCCGGACAGGGGGCTGCTGAAGCTTTCTTT. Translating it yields CASSLAPGQGAAEAFF.

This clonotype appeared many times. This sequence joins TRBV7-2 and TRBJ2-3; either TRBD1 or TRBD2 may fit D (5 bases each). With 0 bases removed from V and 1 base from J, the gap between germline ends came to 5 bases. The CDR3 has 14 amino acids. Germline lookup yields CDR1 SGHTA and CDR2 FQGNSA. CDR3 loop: CASSLAGGTDTQYF. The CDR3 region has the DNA TGTGCCAGCAGCTTAGCGGGGGGCACAGATACGCAGTATTTT.

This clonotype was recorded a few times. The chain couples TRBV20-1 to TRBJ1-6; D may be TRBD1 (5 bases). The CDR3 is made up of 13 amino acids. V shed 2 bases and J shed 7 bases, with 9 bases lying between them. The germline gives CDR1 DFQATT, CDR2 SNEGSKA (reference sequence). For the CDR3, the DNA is TGCAGTGCTAGAAAGCCAGGGAATTCACCCCTCCACTTT. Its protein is CSARKPGNSPLHF.

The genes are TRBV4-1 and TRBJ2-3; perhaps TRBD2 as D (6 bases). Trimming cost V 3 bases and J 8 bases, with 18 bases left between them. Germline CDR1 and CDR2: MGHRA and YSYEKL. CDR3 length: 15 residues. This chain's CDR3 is CASSHRAGPFVTQYF. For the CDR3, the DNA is TGCGCCAGCAGCCATCGCGCGGGGCCTTTCGTTACGCAGTATTTT.

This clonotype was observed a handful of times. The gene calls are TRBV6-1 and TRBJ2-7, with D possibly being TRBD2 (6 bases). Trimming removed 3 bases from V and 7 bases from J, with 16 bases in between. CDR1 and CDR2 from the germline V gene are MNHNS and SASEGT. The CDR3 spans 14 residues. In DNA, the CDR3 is TGTGCCAGCAGTGATCGACTAGTTTCAGGGGAGCAGTACGTC. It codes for CASSDRLVSGEQYV.

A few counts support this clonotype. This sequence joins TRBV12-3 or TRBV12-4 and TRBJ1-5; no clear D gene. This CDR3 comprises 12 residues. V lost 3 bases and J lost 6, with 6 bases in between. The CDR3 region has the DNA TGTGCCAGCAGTTTTGAGAGTCAGCCCCAGCATTTT. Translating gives CASSFESQPQHF.

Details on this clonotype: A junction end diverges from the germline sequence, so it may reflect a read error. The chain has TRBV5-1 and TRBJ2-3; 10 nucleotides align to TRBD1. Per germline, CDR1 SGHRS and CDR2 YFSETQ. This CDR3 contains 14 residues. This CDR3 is CASSRDRGTDTKYF. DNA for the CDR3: TGCGCCAGCAGCCGGGACAGGGGCACAGATACGAAGTATTTT. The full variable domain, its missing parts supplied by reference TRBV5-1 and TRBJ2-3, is KAGVTQTPRYLIKTRGQQVTLSCSPISGHRSVSWYQQTPGQGLQFLFEYFSETQRNKGNFPGRFSGRQFSNSRSEMNVSTLELGDSALYLCASSRDRGTDTKYFGPGTRLTVL.

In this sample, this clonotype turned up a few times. DNA for the CDR3: TGTGCCAGCAGCTCCAGGGAAGTAAGGGAGACCCAGTACTTC. Translation: CASSSREVRETQYF. The V and J genes are TRBV5-4 and TRBJ2-5, with D maybe TRBD1 (5 bases). The CDR3 totals 14 residues. V was clipped by 3 bases and J by 5 bases, with 14 bases between them. Germline CDR1 and CDR2: SGHNT and YYREEE (reference sequence).

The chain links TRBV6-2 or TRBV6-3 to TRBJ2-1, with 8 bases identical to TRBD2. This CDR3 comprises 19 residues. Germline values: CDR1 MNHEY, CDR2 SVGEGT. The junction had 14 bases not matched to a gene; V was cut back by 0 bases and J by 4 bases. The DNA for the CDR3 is TGTGCCAGCAGTTACTCGAACCGCCGGGGGGGGTTCGTTTACAATGAGCAGTTCTTC. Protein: CASSYSNRRGGFVYNEQFF.

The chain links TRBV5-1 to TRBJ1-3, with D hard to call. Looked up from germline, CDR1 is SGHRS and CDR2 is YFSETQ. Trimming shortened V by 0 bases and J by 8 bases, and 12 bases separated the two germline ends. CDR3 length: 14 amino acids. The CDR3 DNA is TGCGCCAGCAGCTTGGAGAGGGCGTGGGACACCATATATTTT. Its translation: CASSLERAWDTIYF.

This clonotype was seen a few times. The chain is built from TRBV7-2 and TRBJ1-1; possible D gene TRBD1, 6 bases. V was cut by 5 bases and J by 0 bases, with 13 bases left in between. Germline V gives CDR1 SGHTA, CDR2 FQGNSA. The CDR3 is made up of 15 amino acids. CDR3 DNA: TGTGCCAGCAGCAGAGGGACATTTATGAACACTGAAGCTTTCTTT. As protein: CASSRGTFMNTEAFF. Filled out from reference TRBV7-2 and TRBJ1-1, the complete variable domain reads GAGVSQSPSNKVTEKGKDVELRCDPISGHTALYWYRQSLGQGLEFLIYFQGNSAPDKSGLPSDRFSAERTGGSVSTLTIQRTQQEDSAVYLCASSRGTFMNTEAFFGQGTRLTVV.

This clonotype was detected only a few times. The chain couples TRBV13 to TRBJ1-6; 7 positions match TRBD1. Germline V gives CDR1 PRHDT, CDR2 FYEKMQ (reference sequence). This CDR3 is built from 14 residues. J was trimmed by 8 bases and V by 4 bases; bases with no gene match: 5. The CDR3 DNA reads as TGTGCCAGCAGCTCCCGGGACAGAGATTCACCCCTCCACTTT. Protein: CASSSRDRDSPLHF.

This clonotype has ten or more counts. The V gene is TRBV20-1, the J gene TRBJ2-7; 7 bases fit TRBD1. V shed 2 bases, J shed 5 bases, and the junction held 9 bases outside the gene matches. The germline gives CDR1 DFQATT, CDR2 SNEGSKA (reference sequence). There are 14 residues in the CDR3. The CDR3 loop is CSARTNRGWDEQYV. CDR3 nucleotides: TGCAGTGCTAGAACCAACAGGGGATGGGACGAGCAGTACGTC.

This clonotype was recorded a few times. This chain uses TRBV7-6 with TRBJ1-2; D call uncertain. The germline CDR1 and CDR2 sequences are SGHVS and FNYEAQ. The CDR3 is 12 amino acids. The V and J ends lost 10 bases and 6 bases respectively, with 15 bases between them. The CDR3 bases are TGTGCCACCAAGGGAGGCCCAAATGGCTACACCTTC. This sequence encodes CATKGGPNGYTF.

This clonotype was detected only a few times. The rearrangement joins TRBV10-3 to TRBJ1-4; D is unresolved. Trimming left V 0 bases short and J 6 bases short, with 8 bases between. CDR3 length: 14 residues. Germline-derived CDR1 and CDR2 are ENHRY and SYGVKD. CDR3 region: CAISESSFDEKLFF. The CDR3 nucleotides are TGTGCCATCAGTGAGTCGTCATTCGATGAAAAACTGTTTTTT.

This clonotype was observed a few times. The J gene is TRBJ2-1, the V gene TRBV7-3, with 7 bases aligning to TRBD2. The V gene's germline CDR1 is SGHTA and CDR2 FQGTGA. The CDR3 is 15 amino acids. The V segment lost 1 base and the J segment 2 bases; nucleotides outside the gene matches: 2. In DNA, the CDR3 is TGTGCCAGCAGCTTAAAGGCGGGGGCCTACAATGAGCAGTTCTTC. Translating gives CASSLKAGAYNEQFF.

The CDR3 DNA reads TGTGCCAGCAGTCTACAGGGTCGCGACAATGAGCAGTTCTTC. It encodes CASSLQGRDNEQFF. The chain links TRBV6-5 to TRBJ2-1; maybe TRBD1 (6 bases). Trimming took 5 bases from V and 5 from J, leaving 13 bases between them. This CDR3 contains 14 residues. Germline assignment: CDR1 MNHEY and CDR2 SVGAGI.

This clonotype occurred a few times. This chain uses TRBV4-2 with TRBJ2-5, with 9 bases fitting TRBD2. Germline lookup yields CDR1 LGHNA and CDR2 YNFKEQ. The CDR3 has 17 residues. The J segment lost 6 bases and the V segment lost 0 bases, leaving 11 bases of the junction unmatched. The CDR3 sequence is CASSQDWAGGLSKTQYF. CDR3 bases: TGTGCCAGCAGCCAAGATTGGGCGGGGGGGCTTAGTAAGACCCAGTACTTC.

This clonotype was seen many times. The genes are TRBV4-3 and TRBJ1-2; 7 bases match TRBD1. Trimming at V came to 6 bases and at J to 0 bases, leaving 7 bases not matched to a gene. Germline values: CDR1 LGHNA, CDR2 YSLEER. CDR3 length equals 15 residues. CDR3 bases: TGCGCCAGCAGTTCCGGACAGGTCCCTAACTATGGCTACACCTTC. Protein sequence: CASSSGQVPNYGYTF.

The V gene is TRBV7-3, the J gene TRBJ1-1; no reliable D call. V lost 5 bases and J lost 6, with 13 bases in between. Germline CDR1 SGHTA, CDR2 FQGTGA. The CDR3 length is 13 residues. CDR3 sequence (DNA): TGTGCCAGCAGCCCCCACTACGAGGCTGAAGCTTTCTTT. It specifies CASSPHYEAEAFF.

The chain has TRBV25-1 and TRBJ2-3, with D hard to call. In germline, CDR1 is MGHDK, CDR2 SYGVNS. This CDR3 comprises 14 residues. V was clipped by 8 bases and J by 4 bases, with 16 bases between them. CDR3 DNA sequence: TGTGCCAGCTCTAGGGCGGCCGAGGCAGATACGCAGTATTTT. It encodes CASSRAAEADTQYF.

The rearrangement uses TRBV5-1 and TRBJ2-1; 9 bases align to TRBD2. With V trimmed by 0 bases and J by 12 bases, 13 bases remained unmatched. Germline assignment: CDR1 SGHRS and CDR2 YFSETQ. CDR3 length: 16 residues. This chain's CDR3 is CASSLDGSGGPSGQFF. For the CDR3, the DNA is TGCGCCAGCAGCTTGGATGGTAGCGGGGGCCCCTCGGGGCAGTTCTTC.

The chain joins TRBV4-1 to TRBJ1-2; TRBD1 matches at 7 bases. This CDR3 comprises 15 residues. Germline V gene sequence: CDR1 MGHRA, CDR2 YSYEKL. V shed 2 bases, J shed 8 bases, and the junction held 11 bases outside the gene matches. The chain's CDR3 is CASSQPLTGPEGYTF. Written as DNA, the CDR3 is TGCGCCAGCAGCCAACCATTGACAGGGCCCGAGGGCTACACCTTC.